This TCR beta chain was recorded in a study of T cells after yellow fever vaccination. This CDR3 contains 18 residues. V was clipped by 5 bases and J by 1 base; unmatched bases: 12. Details on this clonotype: Its antigen remains unknown.

Whole-study results and caveats: A large majority of primary-vaccination clones showed up again after the booster (96% CD4, around 90% CD8). Of the clonotypes, a small share occurred in both CD4 and CD8 compartments.

Production of TCR cDNA was by 5'RACE template switching, which also added a universal primer site and UMIs. MiXCR, applied by TCRdb to the 5' RACE reads, yields one record per CDR3 protein. The data hold approximately 510,000 distinct CDR3 sequences, with just over 20% observed a single time. The chain uses TRBV12-3 or TRBV12-4 and TRBJ2-3, with 10 bases lining up with TRBD2. The source is a young man who received the YFV17D yellow fever vaccine. Specimen: PBMCs, collected 21 days after the first yellow fever vaccination. The CDR3 protein is CASSPAMSGGAGTDTQYF. CDR3 DNA: TGTGCCAGCAGTCCCGCCATGAGCGGGGGGGCCGGCACAGATACGCAGTATTTT.